This T cell receptor beta chain was observed in a study of blood T cell repertoires in COVID-19. In the study overall: COVID-19 samples from acute and convalescent phases originated in the United States, Italy and Spain. From T cells, B-cell-depleted T cells, or PBMCs came the material, which was cDNA or gDNA.

CDR1 is LNHDA, CDR2 SQIVND, per germline (reference sequence). The CDR3 length is 14 residues. J lost 8 bases, V lost 10 bases, and 13 bases had no gene match. Sequenced by immunoSEQ multiplex PCR; TCRdb stores in-frame clones only, minus some. The repertoire holds nearly 200,000 clones, with 80% to 90% as singletons. The sequence derives from a human donor in a cohort sampled during active COVID-19. The sample consisted of peripheral blood. The J gene is TRBJ2-1, the V gene TRBV19; 8 bases match TRBD2. CDR3 sequence reads: CATTQRGRGDEQFF. CDR3 nucleotides: TGTGCCACCACCCAGCGGGGGCGTGGGGATGAGCAGTTCTTC.